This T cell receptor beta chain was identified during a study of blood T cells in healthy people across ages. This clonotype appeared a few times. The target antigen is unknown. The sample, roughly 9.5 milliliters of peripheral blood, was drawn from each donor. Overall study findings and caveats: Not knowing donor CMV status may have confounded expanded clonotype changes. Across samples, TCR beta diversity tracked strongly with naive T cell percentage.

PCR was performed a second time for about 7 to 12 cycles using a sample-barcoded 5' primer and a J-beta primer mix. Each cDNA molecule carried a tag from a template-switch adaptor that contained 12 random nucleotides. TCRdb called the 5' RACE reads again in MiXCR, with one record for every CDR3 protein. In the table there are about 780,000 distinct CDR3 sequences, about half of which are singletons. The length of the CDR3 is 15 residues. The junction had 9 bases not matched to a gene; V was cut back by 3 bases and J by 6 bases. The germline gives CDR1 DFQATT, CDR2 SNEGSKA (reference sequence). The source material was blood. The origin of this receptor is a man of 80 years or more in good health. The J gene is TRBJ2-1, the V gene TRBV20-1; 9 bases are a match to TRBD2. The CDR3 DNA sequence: TGCAGTGCTAGCGCGGGACTAGCCCTTAGCAATGAGCAGTTCTTC. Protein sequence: CSASAGLALSNEQFF.